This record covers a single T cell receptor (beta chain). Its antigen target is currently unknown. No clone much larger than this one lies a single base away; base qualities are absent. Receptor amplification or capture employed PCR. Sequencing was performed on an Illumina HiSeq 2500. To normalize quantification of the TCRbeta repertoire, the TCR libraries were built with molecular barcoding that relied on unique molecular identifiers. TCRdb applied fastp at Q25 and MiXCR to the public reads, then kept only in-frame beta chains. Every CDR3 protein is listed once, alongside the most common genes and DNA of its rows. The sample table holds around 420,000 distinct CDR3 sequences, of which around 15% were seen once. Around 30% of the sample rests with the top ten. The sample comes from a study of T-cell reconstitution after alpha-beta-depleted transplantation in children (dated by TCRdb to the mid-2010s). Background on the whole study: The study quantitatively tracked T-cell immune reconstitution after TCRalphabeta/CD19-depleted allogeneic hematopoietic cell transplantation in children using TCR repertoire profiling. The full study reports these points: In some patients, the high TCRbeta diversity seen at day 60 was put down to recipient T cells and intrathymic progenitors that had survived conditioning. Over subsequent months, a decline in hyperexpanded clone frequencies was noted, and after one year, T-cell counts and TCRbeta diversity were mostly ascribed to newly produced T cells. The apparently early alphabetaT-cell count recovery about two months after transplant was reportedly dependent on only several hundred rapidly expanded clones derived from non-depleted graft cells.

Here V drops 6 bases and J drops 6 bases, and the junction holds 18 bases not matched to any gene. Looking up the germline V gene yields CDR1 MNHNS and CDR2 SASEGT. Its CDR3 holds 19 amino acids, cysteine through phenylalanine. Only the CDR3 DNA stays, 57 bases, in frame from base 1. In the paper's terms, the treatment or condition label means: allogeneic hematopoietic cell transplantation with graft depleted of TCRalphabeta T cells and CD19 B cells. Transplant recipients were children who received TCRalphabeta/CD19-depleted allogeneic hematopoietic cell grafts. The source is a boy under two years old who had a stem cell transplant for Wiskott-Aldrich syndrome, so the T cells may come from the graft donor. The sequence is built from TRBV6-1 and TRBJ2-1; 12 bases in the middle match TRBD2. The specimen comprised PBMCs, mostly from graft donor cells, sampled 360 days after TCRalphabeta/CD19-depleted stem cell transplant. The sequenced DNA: TGTGCCAGCAGACCCCCCTACGGACAGAGGACTAGCGGGGTCAATGAGCAGTTCTTC. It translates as CASRPPYGQRTSGVNEQFF.